The 27 T cell receptor beta chains below come from one sample, sequenced in a study of Ad26.COV2.S vaccination and SARS-CoV-2 variants. Libraries were prepared by immunoSEQ multiplex PCR; TCRdb keeps only in-frame clonotypes and omits some of them. The repertoire includes about 350,000 clones, about 89% of them detected once, and approximately 5% sits in the top ten. Treatment: some 20 received Ad26.COV2.S at low or high dose, single or two shots; roughly 5 received placebo; per-sample allocation not given. Sampling occurred on day 63 after the first vaccine or placebo injection. Sample: peripheral blood, taken in a trial of Ad26.COV2.S vaccine versus placebo. The receptors were sampled from a person between 18 and 60 years old who received the Ad26.COV2.S COVID-19 vaccine or a placebo.

This clone showed up just once. The genes are TRBV3-1 (or the pseudogene TRBV3-2) and TRBJ2-7; 9 bases are shared with TRBD2. The V gene's germline CDR1 is LGHDT and CDR2 YNNKEL (reference sequence). Germline trimming cut 4 bases from V and 0 bases from J; bases unmatched to any gene: 4. CDR3 length equals 15 residues. CDR3: CASSLDSGSSYEQYF. DNA for the CDR3: TGTGCCAGCAGCCTTGATAGCGGGAGCTCCTACGAGCAGTACTTC.

The chain joins TRBV7-2 to TRBJ2-3; TRBD1 might be the D (5 bases). The V gene lost 0 bases and the J gene lost 3 bases, with 10 bases spanning the gap. The CDR3 is 15 residues long. Germline-derived CDR1 and CDR2 are SGHTA and FQGNSA. The CDR3 nucleotides read TGTGCCAGCAGCTTAGCCAGGGTGGAGACAGATACGCAGTATTTT. Its protein is CASSLARVETDTQYF.

The chain links TRBV9 to TRBJ2-5, with 10 bases that match TRBD1. CDR1 and CDR2 from the germline V gene are SGDLS and YYNGEE. This CDR3 has 15 amino acids. V trimming: 4 bases; J trimming: 4 bases; junction bases outside the gene matches: 7. CDR3 sequence (DNA): TGTGCCAGCAGCCCCCGGACAGGGGGGGTAGAGACCCAGTACTTC. This gives the protein CASSPRTGGVETQYF.

The J gene is TRBJ2-2, the V gene TRBV10-3, with TRBD2 matching over 8 bases. The CDR3 totals 15 residues. The trim removed 5 bases at V and 1 base at J, leaving 3 bases unmatched. Germline V gene sequence: CDR1 ENHRY, CDR2 SYGVKD. The DNA for the CDR3 is TGTGCCATCAGTAAAACTAGCGGGAACACCGGGGAGCTGTTTTTT. The encoded protein is CAISKTSGNTGELFF.

The chain couples TRBV29-1 to TRBJ1-2; TRBD1 might be the D (6 bases). V was trimmed by 6 bases and J by 4 bases, leaving 9 bases between them. The CDR3 totals 11 residues. Germline assignment: CDR1 SQVTM and CDR2 ANQGSEA. For the CDR3, the DNA is TGCAGCGTACAGGGCCTCTATGGCTACACCTTC. Translation gives CSVQGLYGYTF.

V gene TRBV27 combines with J gene TRBJ2-7, with D unresolved. V lost 8 bases, J lost 5 bases, and 13 bases lay in between. The length of the CDR3 is 12 residues. Germline V lookup: CDR1 MNHEY, CDR2 SMNVEV (reference sequence). The CDR3 DNA is TGTGCCAGCTGGTTAGGGTCCGACGAGCAGTACTTC. Translating gives CASWLGSDEQYF.

The CDR3 protein is CASSAGTPNTGELFF. CDR3 nucleotide sequence: TGTGCCAGCAGCGCCGGGACACCCAACACCGGGGAGCTGTTTTTT. The V and J genes are TRBV9 and TRBJ2-2; a weak D match, TRBD1 (6 bases). V gave up 3 bases and J gave up 2 bases, with 11 bases separating them. Germline V gives CDR1 SGDLS, CDR2 YYNGEE. This CDR3 is 15 amino acids long.

The V and J genes are TRBV4-1 and TRBJ1-1, with D unclear. The CDR3 has 13 residues. The V and J ends lost 10 bases and 0 bases respectively, with 12 bases between them. The germline V gene encodes CDR1 MGHRA and CDR2 YSYEKL. The CDR3 region has the DNA TGCGCCACCTCCGGCCGTCTGAACACTGAAGCTTTCTTT. Translated: CATSGRLNTEAFF.

The V gene is TRBV28, the J gene TRBJ2-7; D gene ambiguous. Germline V gene lookup returns CDR1 MDHEN and CDR2 SYDVKM. Trimming cost V 5 bases and J 6 bases, with 17 bases left between them. The CDR3 runs 14 residues. CDR3 coding DNA: TGTGCCAGCAGTCCCCCCTCCCGAGTTCGCGAGCAGTACTTC. Translating it yields CASSPPSRVREQYF.

Concerning this clone itself: Mismatch with germline at one junction end may stem from a read error. The chain carries TRBV6-5 and TRBJ2-5, with D unresolved. From germline, CDR1 is MNHEY and CDR2 SVGAGI. The CDR3 spans 12 residues. This CDR3 reads CASRGYQETQYF. The DNA of the CDR3 is TGTGCCAGCCGAGGTTACCAGGAGACCCAGTACTTC.

This clone showed up just a few times. The V and J genes are TRBV4-3 and TRBJ1-2; D might be TRBD1 (5 bases). Per the germline V gene, CDR1 is LGHNA and CDR2 is YSLEER. This CDR3 region has 17 residues. V lost 1 base, J lost 2 bases, and 17 bases lay in between. The CDR3 here is CASSQAGTLPENYGYTF. CDR3 nucleotides: TGCGCCAGCAGCCAAGCTGGGACCCTACCAGAGAACTATGGCTACACCTTC.

This clone was seen a handful of times. CDR3 coding DNA: TGTGCCAGCAGCTTAGCCGGACTAGCGGGAGACTCGGGCACCGGGGAGCTGTTTTTT. Residues: CASSLAGLAGDSGTGELFF. The chain links TRBV11-1 to TRBJ2-2, with 13 bases matching TRBD2. This CDR3 has 19 amino acids. J gave up 4 bases and V 0 bases, and 8 bases lay outside the gene matches. Germline loops: CDR1 SGHAT, CDR2 FQDESV (reference sequence).

This chain joins TRBV12-3 or TRBV12-4 and TRBJ1-2; tentatively, D is TRBD1 (5 bases). Trimming shortened V by 0 bases and J by 6 bases, and 8 bases separated the two germline ends. The CDR3 contains 13 residues. CDR3 loop: CASSLAGTNGYTF. CDR3 nucleotide sequence: TGTGCCAGCAGTTTAGCAGGGACGAATGGCTACACCTTC.

This rearrangement joins TRBV29-1 to TRBJ1-1; D remains unclear. CDR1 and CDR2 (germline): SQVTM, ANQGSEA. The germline V and J ends were trimmed by 4 bases and 1 base, with 10 bases remaining between them. The CDR3 spans 13 residues. The chain's CDR3 is CSVVGYANTEAFF. The DNA for the CDR3 is TGCAGCGTTGTGGGATACGCGAACACTGAAGCTTTCTTT.

This chain connects TRBV5-4 to TRBJ2-1, with 9 nucleotides matching TRBD2. CDR3 length: 15 residues. Trimming removed 4 bases from V and 3 bases from J; junction bases left unmatched: 5. CDR1 and CDR2 (germline): SGHNT, YYREEE (reference sequence). The CDR3 protein is CASSVAGEIYNEQFF. The CDR3 DNA reads TGTGCCAGCAGCGTAGCGGGGGAGATCTACAATGAGCAGTTCTTC.

The V call is TRBV5-8, the J call TRBJ2-6; a weak D match, TRBD2 (6 bases). V lost 0 bases and J 4 bases, leaving 11 bases between the germline ends. This CDR3 has 16 residues. From germline, CDR1 is SGHTS and CDR2 YDEGEE. In nucleotides, the CDR3 is TGTGCCAGCAGCTTGGAAACGGGAGCCGGGGCCAACGTCCTGACTTTC. Its translation is CASSLETGAGANVLTF.

This chain connects TRBV7-8 to TRBJ2-1; 10 bases map to TRBD2. The CDR3 is made up of 16 amino acids. Germline V CDR1 and CDR2: SGHVS, FQNEAQ. The junction had 2 bases not matched to a gene; V was cut back by 2 bases and J by 1 base. The CDR3 DNA reads TGTGCCAGCAGCTTATTAGCGGGGGGTTCCTACAATGAGCAGTTCTTC. It yields the protein CASSLLAGGSYNEQFF.

This chain uses TRBV19 with TRBJ1-4; 8 bases align to TRBD1. CDR1 and CDR2 from the germline V gene are LNHDA and SQIVND (reference sequence). There are 15 residues in the CDR3. The trim removed 5 bases at V and 7 bases at J, leaving 9 bases unmatched. The CDR3 sequence: CASSGQGLSAEKLFF. DNA of the CDR3: TGTGCCAGTAGTGGACAGGGACTATCGGCTGAAAAACTGTTTTTT.

This chain links TRBV6-1 with TRBJ2-7, with unresolved D. CDR1 is MNHNS and CDR2 is SASEGT in the germline V gene. V lost 2 bases, J lost 2 bases, and 16 bases lay in between. This CDR3 contains 16 residues. CDR3 DNA: TGTGCCAGCAGTGAAATTGGTGGACGGCGAACCTACGAGCAGTACTTC. Amino acids: CASSEIGGRRTYEQYF.

The genes are TRBV18 and TRBJ1-4; weak D call: TRBD1 (5 bases). The CDR3 contains 16 residues. Deletions cut 1 base from V and 2 bases from J, with 11 bases between. Per the germline V gene, CDR1 is KGHSH and CDR2 is LQKENI. The CDR3 sequence is CASSPQGRDTNEKLFF. CDR3 in DNA: TGTGCCAGCTCACCACAGGGACGTGATACTAATGAAAAACTGTTTTTT.

The V and J genes are TRBV18 and TRBJ1-6; 12 nucleotides match TRBD1. CDR3 length: 15 amino acids. Germline V gene sequence: CDR1 KGHSH, CDR2 LQKENI. V lost 2 bases and J lost 8; bases outside the gene matches: 1. In DNA, the CDR3 is TGTGCCAGCTCACCAGGGACAGGGGGCGATTCACCCCTCCACTTT. This codes for CASSPGTGGDSPLHF.

This clone has more than one count but fewer than ten. The genes are TRBV4-1 and TRBJ1-4; 8 bases agree with TRBD1. Germline V gene lookup returns CDR1 MGHRA and CDR2 YSYEKL. This CDR3 has 15 amino acids. With 2 bases clipped from V and 4 bases from J, the junction kept 3 bases outside the gene matches. The CDR3 DNA is TGCGCCAGCAGCCAACCAGGGGGCGTTAATGAAAAACTGTTTTTT. Protein sequence: CASSQPGGVNEKLFF.

Concerning this clone itself: Other DNA sequences in the same sample also yield this CDR3. The gene calls are TRBV24-1 and TRBJ2-2, with 8 bases that match TRBD1. Germline trimming cut 3 bases from V and 1 base from J; bases unmatched to any gene: 3. Looked up from germline, CDR1 is KGHDR and CDR2 is SFDVKD. The length of the CDR3 is 16 residues. CDR3 sequence reads: CATSDPGQGNTGELFF. CDR3 in DNA: TGTGCCACCAGTGATCCCGGACAGGGGAACACCGGGGAGCTGTTTTTT.

The chain has TRBV30 and TRBJ2-7, with D uncertain. Germline V lookup: CDR1 GTSNPN, CDR2 SVGIG (reference sequence). CDR3 length: 11 residues. V was trimmed by 0 bases and J by 5 bases, leaving 5 bases between them. CDR3 in DNA: TGTGCCTGGAGTGTAGGAAACGAGCAGTACTTC. Translating it yields CAWSVGNEQYF.

The chain couples TRBV28 to TRBJ1-2, with a weak D call TRBD1 (6 bases). V lost 6 bases to trimming and J lost 11 bases, with 28 bases between them. CDR3 length equals 16 residues. CDR1 MDHEN and CDR2 SYDVKM come from the germline V gene. CDR3 protein: CASRLRVGTPPGVYTF. DNA of the CDR3: TGTGCCAGCAGGTTAAGGGTGGGGACACCCCCCGGGGTTTACACCTTC.

The DNA for the CDR3 is TGTGCCAGTAGTGTGGGGACCGGGGCCAACGTCCTGACTTTC. This translates into CASSVGTGANVLTF. The chain combines TRBV19 with TRBJ2-6; D tentatively fits TRBD1 or TRBD2 (5 bases each). Trimming stripped 5 bases from V and 4 bases from J, with 9 bases between. CDR1 LNHDA and CDR2 SQIVND come from the germline V gene (reference sequence). The CDR3 totals 14 residues.

The chain employs TRBV5-1 and TRBJ2-6; no clear D gene. The germline V and J ends were trimmed by 2 bases and 0 bases, with 12 bases remaining between them. CDR3 length: 17 residues. CDR1 and CDR2 from the germline V gene are SGHRS and YFSETQ. CDR3 sequence: CASSFIPGSSGANVLTF. CDR3 DNA sequence: TGCGCCAGCAGCTTTATCCCAGGCAGCTCTGGGGCCAACGTCCTGACTTTC.